Each of the 23 T cell receptor beta chains below was sequenced from the same sample in a study of blood T cell repertoires in COVID-19. Measured with immunoSEQ multiplex PCR; TCRdb has only the in-frame clones, and not every one. Of 150,000 to 200,000 clones in the sample, 75% to 90% were seen once. Sequenced input: peripheral blood. The origin of the receptors is a woman of 80 years or more with active or convalescent COVID-19.

The sample holds one count of this clone. The gene calls are TRBV3-1 (or the pseudogene TRBV3-2) and TRBJ2-3; TRBD2 might be the D (6 bases). This CDR3 contains 15 residues. V was cut by 5 bases and J by 2 bases, with 14 bases left in between. CDR1 and CDR2 from the germline V gene are LGHDT and YNNKEL (reference sequence). The CDR3 is CASSYLPGLTDTQYF. CDR3 in DNA: TGTGCCAGCAGCTACTTACCGGGACTCACAGATACGCAGTATTTT.

The chain uses TRBV6-1 and TRBJ1-6; TRBD1 matches 7 bases. This CDR3 region has 16 residues. The V gene end was trimmed by 4 bases and the J gene end by 7 bases; junction bases not matched to a gene: 10. The V gene's germline CDR1 is MNHNS and CDR2 SASEGT. Here the CDR3 DNA reads TGTGCCAGCAGTGTTAAGACCGGGACAGAAAATTCACCCCTCCACTTT. It encodes CASSVKTGTENSPLHF.

The chain uses TRBV6-5 and TRBJ1-6; unclear D gene. The V end lost 10 bases, the J end lost 10 bases, and 17 bases lay between the germline ends. The CDR3 runs 13 residues. Looked up from germline, CDR1 is MNHEY and CDR2 is SVGAGI. The DNA of the CDR3 is TGTGCCACCACTAGCGCGGGGAACTCACCCCTCCACTTT. Amino acid sequence: CATTSAGNSPLHF.

J is TRBJ2-7 and V is TRBV7-8, with D maybe TRBD2 (5 bases). Trimming left V 3 bases short and J 5 bases short, with 17 bases between. From germline, CDR1 is SGHVS and CDR2 FQNEAQ. The CDR3 sequence is 15 residues long. The CDR3 reads CASSFYTGSANEQYF. CDR3 nucleotides: TGTGCCAGCAGCTTTTACACGGGAAGTGCCAACGAGCAGTACTTC.

This chain joins TRBV25-1 and TRBJ1-1; the match to TRBD1 covers 7 bases. The junction had 14 bases not matched to a gene; V was cut back by 3 bases and J by 7 bases. This CDR3 has 16 residues. The germline gives CDR1 MGHDK, CDR2 SYGVNS. The CDR3 loop is CASSDPVNRGPFEAFF. DNA of the CDR3: TGTGCCAGCAGTGATCCGGTGAACAGGGGACCCTTTGAAGCTTTCTTT.

This sequence joins TRBV5-1 and TRBJ1-4; maybe TRBD1 (5 bases). V lost 4 bases to trimming and J lost 3 bases, with 16 bases between them. The germline V gene encodes CDR1 SGHRS and CDR2 YFSETQ. CDR3 length equals 16 residues. The CDR3 spells CASSQQVPGSNEKLFF. DNA for the CDR3: TGCGCCAGCAGCCAACAGGTCCCCGGGTCTAATGAAAAACTGTTTTTT.

For the CDR3, the DNA is TGTGCCAGTAGTAATCGGGTAGCAGAGACCCAGTACTTC. Its protein is CASSNRVAETQYF. J is TRBJ2-5 and V is TRBV19; the D is unclear. The CDR3 totals 13 residues. CDR1 LNHDA and CDR2 SQIVND come from the germline V gene (reference sequence). V shed 4 bases and J shed 4 bases, with 10 bases lying between them.

This chain joins TRBV12-5 and TRBJ1-6; 9 bases align to TRBD1. CDR1 is LGHNT and CDR2 is FRNRAP in the germline V gene. J gave up 9 bases and V 0 bases, and 12 bases lay outside the gene matches. CDR3 length: 18 amino acids. This CDR3 is CASGLVILRDRERSPLHF. CDR3 sequence (DNA): TGTGCTAGTGGTTTGGTAATTCTCCGGGACAGGGAACGTTCACCCCTCCACTTT.

This chain connects TRBV5-1 to TRBJ1-6; D possibly corresponds to TRBD1 (5 bases). CDR1 SGHRS and CDR2 YFSETQ come from the germline V gene. The ends were cut back, 4 bases at V and 7 bases at J, with 12 bases in the middle. The CDR3 extends over 14 amino acids. The CDR3 bases are TGCGCCAGCAGCAGAGGAGGGGAGAATTCACCCCTCCACTTT. It encodes CASSRGGENSPLHF.

Only one count was recorded for this clone. The V gene is TRBV28, the J gene TRBJ2-3; weak D call: TRBD1 (5 bases). Germline loops: CDR1 MDHEN, CDR2 SYDVKM. V was trimmed by 6 bases and J by 5 bases, leaving 24 bases between them. The CDR3 extends over 17 amino acids. CDR3 sequence: CASSFQGTPLVLDTQYF. The CDR3 nucleotides read TGTGCCAGCAGCTTTCAGGGTACCCCTTTGGTTTTAGATACGCAGTATTTT. The entire variable domain, with the rest obtained from reference TRBV28 and TRBJ2-3, is as follows: DVKVTQSSRYLVKRTGEKVFLECVQDMDHENMFWYRQDPGLGLRLIYFSYDVKMKEKGDIPEGYSVSREKKERFSLILESASTNQTSMYLCASSFQGTPLVLDTQYFGPGTRLTVL.

The CDR3 bases are TGTGCCAGCAGCTTACCTATATTGTACAGGGACGAGCTGACCCAAGAGACCCAGTACTTC. Translated: CASSLPILYRDELTQETQYF. The chain carries TRBV7-6 and TRBJ2-5; maybe TRBD1 (6 bases). Deletions cut 2 bases from V and 1 base from J, with 26 bases between. This CDR3 is built from 20 residues. In germline, CDR1 is SGHVS, CDR2 FNYEAQ.

The chain uses TRBV4-3 and TRBJ2-5, with 8 nucleotides matching TRBD2. V dropped 4 bases and J dropped 5; count of bases not matched to a gene: 6. Germline values: CDR1 LGHNA, CDR2 YSLEER. CDR3 length: 14 amino acids. The CDR3 bases are TGCGCCAGCAGCCCAGCCCCTAGCGGGGAGACCCAGTACTTC. The encoded protein is CASSPAPSGETQYF.

The rearrangement uses TRBV27 and TRBJ1-5; D is unclear. V was pared by 0 bases and J by 6 bases, with 6 bases between. CDR1 is MNHEY and CDR2 is SMNVEV in the germline V gene (reference sequence). The CDR3 totals 13 residues. CDR3 amino acids: CASSLSIGQPQHF. In nucleotides, the CDR3 is TGTGCCAGCAGTTTATCTATCGGTCAGCCCCAGCATTTT.

The rearrangement uses TRBV7-8 and TRBJ2-7, with D possibly TRBD1 on 5 matching bases. V was clipped by 6 bases and J by 6 bases, with 15 bases between them. This CDR3 region has 13 residues. Germline CDR1 reads SGHVS; CDR2 reads FQNEAQ. The CDR3 DNA follows: TGTGCCAGCAGGCCAGACAGATCCCGCGAGCAGTACTTC. Protein product: CASRPDRSREQYF. Drawing the rest from reference TRBV7-8 and TRBJ2-7, the complete variable domain is GAGVSQSPRYKVAKRGQDVALRCDPISGHVSLFWYQQALGQGPEFLTYFQNEAQLDKSGLPSDRFFAERPEGSVSTLKIQRTQQEDSAVYLCASRPDRSREQYFGPGTRLTVT.

This clone has a handful of counts. V and J are TRBV4-1 and TRBJ1-2, with D possibly matching TRBD1 (6 bases). Trimming removed 0 bases from V and 3 bases from J, with 11 bases in between. CDR1 MGHRA and CDR2 YSYEKL come from the germline V gene. The length of the CDR3 is 15 residues. CDR3 in DNA: TGCGCCAGCAGCCAAGAAAGGACAGCCTACTATGGCTACACCTTC. Its protein is CASSQERTAYYGYTF.

DNA for the CDR3: TGTGCCTGGAGTAGGGCGGGTTCCAATGAAAAACTGTTTTTT. Residues: CAWSRAGSNEKLFF. The chain couples TRBV30 to TRBJ1-4; D not resolved. V was cut by 2 bases and J by 5 bases, with 12 bases left in between. Germline V gene data show CDR1 as GTSNPN and CDR2 as SVGIG (reference sequence). This CDR3 has 14 residues.

This chain connects TRBV7-2 to TRBJ1-2; TRBD1 agrees at 7 bases. Germline V gene lookup returns CDR1 SGHTA and CDR2 FQGNSA. This CDR3 has 15 amino acids. V shed 7 bases, J shed 7 bases, and the junction held 15 bases outside the gene matches. The CDR3 region is CASTLFSGTVGGYTF. The CDR3 bases are TGTGCCAGCACCCTGTTCTCAGGGACAGTTGGTGGCTACACCTTC.

V usage is TRBV19 and J usage is TRBJ1-2, with D possibly being TRBD1 (5 bases). This CDR3 contains 16 residues. Trimming removed 1 base from V and 8 bases from J, with 20 bases in between. Germline assignment: CDR1 LNHDA and CDR2 SQIVND (reference sequence). The CDR3 sequence is CASSIGQGASLGGYTF. The CDR3 DNA is TGTGCCAGTAGTATAGGTCAGGGCGCAAGCCTAGGCGGCTACACCTTC.

The chain has TRBV18 and TRBJ1-1; D unclear. The CDR3 has 15 amino acids. Germline CDR1 and CDR2: KGHSH and LQKENI. V lost 2 bases to trimming and J lost 1 base, with 11 bases between them. The CDR3 loop is CASSPTSEGNTEAFF. The CDR3 nucleotides are TGTGCCAGCTCACCAACGTCGGAGGGGAACACTGAAGCTTTCTTT.

V gene TRBV7-9 combines with J gene TRBJ1-1; D is undetermined. Germline V CDR1 and CDR2: SEHNR, FQNEAQ (reference sequence). Deletions cut 9 bases from V and 11 bases from J, with 16 bases between. This CDR3 is 11 amino acids long. DNA for the CDR3: TGTGCCAGGACCGCGGGGATCTTGGCTTTCTTT. It codes for CARTAGILAFF.

The chain combines TRBV10-3 with TRBJ2-7; D remains ambiguous. Trimming pared 4 bases from V and 0 bases from J, leaving 4 bases between. The CDR3 loop spans 12 amino acids. Germline CDR1 is ENHRY and CDR2 is SYGVKD. This chain's CDR3 is CAISAGSYEQYF. In DNA form, the CDR3 reads TGTGCCATCAGTGCCGGCTCCTACGAGCAGTACTTC.

V gene TRBV19 combines with J gene TRBJ1-2; 11 bases are shared with TRBD1. J gave up 1 base and V 1 base, and 5 bases lay outside the gene matches. The CDR3 covers 17 residues. Germline V CDR1 and CDR2: LNHDA, SQIVND (reference sequence). CDR3 amino acids: CASSIVGQGVLNYGYTF. CDR3 DNA: TGTGCCAGTAGTATAGTGGGACAGGGGGTGCTTAACTATGGCTACACCTTC.

V and J are TRBV6-5 and TRBJ1-5; D unresolved. Deletions cut 6 bases from V and 0 bases from J, with 6 bases between. CDR1 and CDR2 (germline): MNHEY, SVGAGI. The CDR3 has 13 residues. The CDR3 DNA is TGTGCCAGCAGGCCCTATAGCAATCAGCCCCAGCATTTT. It translates to CASRPYSNQPQHF.